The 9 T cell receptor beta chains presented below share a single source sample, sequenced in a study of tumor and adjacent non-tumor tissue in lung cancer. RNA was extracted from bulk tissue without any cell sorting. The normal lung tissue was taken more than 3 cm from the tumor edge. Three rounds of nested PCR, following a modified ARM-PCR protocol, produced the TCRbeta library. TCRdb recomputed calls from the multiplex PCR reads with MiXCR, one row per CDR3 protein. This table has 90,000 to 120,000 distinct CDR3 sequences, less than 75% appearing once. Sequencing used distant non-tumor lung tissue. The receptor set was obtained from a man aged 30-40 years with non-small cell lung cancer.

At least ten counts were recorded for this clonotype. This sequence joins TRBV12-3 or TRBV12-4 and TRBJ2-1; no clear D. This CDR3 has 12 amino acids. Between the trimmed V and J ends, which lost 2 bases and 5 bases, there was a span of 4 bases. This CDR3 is CASSLTNNEQFF. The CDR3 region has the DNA TGTGCCAGCAGTTTAACTAACAATGAGCAGTTCTTC.

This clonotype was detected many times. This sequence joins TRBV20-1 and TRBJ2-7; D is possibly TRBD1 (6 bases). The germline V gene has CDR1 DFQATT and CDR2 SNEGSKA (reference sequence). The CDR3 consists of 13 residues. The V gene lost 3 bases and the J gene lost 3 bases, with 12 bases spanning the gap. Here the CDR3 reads CSASQGMYYEQYF. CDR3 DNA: TGCAGTGCTAGTCAGGGGATGTACTACGAGCAGTACTTC.

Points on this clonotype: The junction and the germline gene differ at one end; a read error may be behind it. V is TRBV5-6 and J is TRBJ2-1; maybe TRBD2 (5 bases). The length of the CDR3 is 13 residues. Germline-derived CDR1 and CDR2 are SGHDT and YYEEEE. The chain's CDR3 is CSSSIGLGNEQFF. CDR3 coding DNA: TGTTCCAGCAGTATCGGACTTGGTAATGAGCAGTTCTTC.

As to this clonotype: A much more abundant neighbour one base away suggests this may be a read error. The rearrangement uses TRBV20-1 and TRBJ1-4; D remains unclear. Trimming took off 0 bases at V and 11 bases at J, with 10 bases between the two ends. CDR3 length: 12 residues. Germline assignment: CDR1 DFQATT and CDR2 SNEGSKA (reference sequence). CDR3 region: CSARDAGMKLFF. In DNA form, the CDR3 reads TGCAGTGCTAGAGATGCGGGCATGAAACTGTTTTTT.

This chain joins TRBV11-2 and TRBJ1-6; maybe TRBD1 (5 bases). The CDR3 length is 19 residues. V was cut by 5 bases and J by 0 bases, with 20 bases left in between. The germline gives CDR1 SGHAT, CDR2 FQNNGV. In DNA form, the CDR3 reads TGTGCCAGCAGCGACGCTAGGTCCAGGGATGGCTCCTATAATTCACCCCTCCACTTT. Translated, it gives CASSDARSRDGSYNSPLHF.

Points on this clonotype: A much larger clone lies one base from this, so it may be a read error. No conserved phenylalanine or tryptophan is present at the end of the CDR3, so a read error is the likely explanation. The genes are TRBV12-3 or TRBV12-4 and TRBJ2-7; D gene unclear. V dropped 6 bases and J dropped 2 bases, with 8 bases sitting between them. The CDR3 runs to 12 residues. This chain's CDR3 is CASSRQAYEQYL. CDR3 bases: TGTGCCAGCAGCCGACAAGCCTACGAGCAGTACTTA.

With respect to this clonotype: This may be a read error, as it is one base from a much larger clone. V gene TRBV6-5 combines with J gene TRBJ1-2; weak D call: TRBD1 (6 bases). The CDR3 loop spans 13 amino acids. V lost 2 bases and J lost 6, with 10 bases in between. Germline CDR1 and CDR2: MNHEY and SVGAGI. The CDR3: CASSYTGSNGYTF. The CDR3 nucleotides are TGTGCCAGCAGTTACACAGGGTCTAATGGCTACACCTTC.

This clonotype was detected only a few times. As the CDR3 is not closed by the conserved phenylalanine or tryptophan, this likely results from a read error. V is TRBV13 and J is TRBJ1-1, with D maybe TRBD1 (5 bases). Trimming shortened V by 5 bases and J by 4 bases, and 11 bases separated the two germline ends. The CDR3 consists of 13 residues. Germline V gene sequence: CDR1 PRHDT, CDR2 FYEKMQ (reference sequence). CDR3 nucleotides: TGTGCCAGCAGCGCACAGGAAAGCACTGAAGCTTTCCTT. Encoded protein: CASSAQESTEAFL.

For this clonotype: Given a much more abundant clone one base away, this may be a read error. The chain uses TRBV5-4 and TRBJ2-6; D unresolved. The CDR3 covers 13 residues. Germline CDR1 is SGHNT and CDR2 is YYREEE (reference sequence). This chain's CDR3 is CASSSSGVNVLTF. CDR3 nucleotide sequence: TGTGCCAGCAGCTCCTCTGGGGTCAACGTCCTGACTTTC.